This T cell receptor beta chain was documented in a study of response to subunit inactivated influenza vaccine. TCRdb reanalysed the RT-PCR reads using MiXCR and keeps one entry per CDR3 protein. In the table there are 630,000 or so distinct CDR3 sequences, approximately 14% of which are singletons. The length of the CDR3 is 16 residues. The V segment lost 0 bases and the J segment 0 bases; nucleotides outside the gene matches: 2. CDR1 is LGHNA and CDR2 is YSLEER in the germline V gene. The rearrangement uses TRBV4-3 and TRBJ1-3; 7 nucleotides agree with TRBD1. The starting material was PBMCs from blood, obtained 11 to 12 days after vaccination. This clonotype was obtained from a middle-aged man who received an inactivated influenza vaccine. The CDR3 loop reads CASSQETGNSGNTIYF. The CDR3 DNA is TGCGCCAGCAGCCAAGAGACAGGGAACTCTGGAAACACCATATATTTT.